The 30 T cell receptor beta chains below all came from one sample that was sequenced in a study of blood T cells in healthy people across ages. A second roughly 7 to 12 cycle PCR used barcoded and J-beta primers. MiXCR, run by TCRdb on the 5' RACE reads, gives a single entry per CDR3 protein. The data show about 640,000 distinct CDR3 sequences, roughly two fifths seen once. What was sequenced was blood. These TCRs come from a man older than 75 in good health.

This clonotype occurred a few times. The J gene is TRBJ2-7, the V gene TRBV27; the match to TRBD2 covers 8 bases. Germline V gives CDR1 MNHEY, CDR2 SMNVEV (reference sequence). The CDR3 length is 14 residues. The V segment lost 5 bases and the J segment 5 bases; nucleotides outside the gene matches: 8. This chain's CDR3 is CASSKSGTRNEQYF. The CDR3 DNA reads TGTGCCAGCAGTAAAAGCGGGACTAGGAACGAGCAGTACTTC.

This clonotype was seen just once. The V gene is TRBV10-3, the J gene TRBJ1-2; TRBD1 aligns across 9 bases. In germline, CDR1 is ENHRY, CDR2 SYGVKD. The J segment lost 0 bases and the V segment lost 4 bases, leaving 3 bases of the junction unmatched. This CDR3 comprises 15 residues. CDR3 protein: CAISGTGVANYGYTF. The CDR3 DNA follows: TGTGCCATCAGTGGGACAGGGGTTGCTAACTATGGCTACACCTTC.

J is TRBJ2-5 and V is TRBV6-4; tentatively, D is TRBD1 (6 bases). V lost 6 bases, J lost 11 bases, and 28 bases lay in between. Germline V gene data show CDR1 as MRHNA and CDR2 as SNTAGT. This CDR3 has 16 amino acids. DNA of the CDR3: TGTGCCAGCAGCGGACACGGGACACCAGATTACAATGAGCAGTACTTC. It is translated as CASSGHGTPDYNEQYF.

This sequence joins TRBV6-2 or TRBV6-3 and TRBJ1-2; D remains ambiguous. Germline CDR1 reads MNHEY; CDR2 reads SVGEGT. Trimming removed 6 bases at V and 4 bases at J, with 18 bases between. This CDR3 has 15 amino acids. CDR3 bases: TGTGCCAGCAGATCCCCAGGCGACGGGCCCTATGGCTACACCTTC. It yields the protein CASRSPGDGPYGYTF.

This clonotype has a count of ten or more. The chain has TRBV28 and TRBJ2-7; D may be TRBD1 (6 bases). V was clipped by 5 bases and J by 2 bases, with 13 bases between them. There are 14 residues in the CDR3. Germline CDR1 and CDR2: MDHEN and SYDVKM. The CDR3 region is CASSNNRVPYEQYF. The CDR3 bases are TGTGCCAGCAGTAACAACAGGGTTCCCTACGAGCAGTACTTC.

The gene calls are TRBV28 and TRBJ2-1, with D possibly matching TRBD2 (6 bases). V was shortened by 10 bases and J by 6 bases, with 13 bases between the two germline ends. The CDR3 covers 12 residues. Per germline, CDR1 MDHEN and CDR2 SYDVKM. CDR3 DNA sequence: TGTGCCATCCGGGGGTCGGGCAATGAGCAGTTCTTC. Residues: CAIRGSGNEQFF.

V is TRBV13 and J is TRBJ2-5; perhaps TRBD1 as D (5 bases). V gave up 5 bases and J gave up 5 bases, with 15 bases separating them. CDR3 length equals 14 residues. Looked up from germline, CDR1 is PRHDT and CDR2 is FYEKMQ (reference sequence). CDR3 loop: CASSPSRVSETQYF. CDR3 DNA: TGTGCCAGCAGCCCAAGCAGGGTATCGGAGACCCAGTACTTC.

The V and J genes are TRBV12-3 or TRBV12-4 and TRBJ1-1, with 8 nucleotides matching TRBD1. This CDR3 comprises 14 residues. V lost 5 bases and J lost 5; bases outside the gene matches: 7. CDR3 DNA: TGTGCCAGCAGTCCTCAGGGGGCTTATACTGAAGCTTTCTTT. The encoded protein is CASSPQGAYTEAFF.

The J gene is TRBJ2-1, the V gene TRBV29-1; D perhaps matches TRBD1 (6 bases). Germline values: CDR1 SQVTM, CDR2 ANQGSEA. This CDR3 has 15 residues. Trimming took off 3 bases at V and 8 bases at J, with 20 bases between the two ends. CDR3 bases: TGCAGCGTTGATAGAGGGGGAATAATTAGGGATGAGCAGTTCTTC. Translated: CSVDRGGIIRDEQFF.

This clonotype occurred a few times. J is TRBJ1-1 and V is TRBV6-5, with unresolved D. The V end was cut by 5 bases, the J end by 1 base, with 8 bases between. The CDR3 covers 13 residues. Germline CDR1 is MNHEY and CDR2 is SVGAGI. The CDR3 nucleotides read TGTGCCAGCAGTAAACTACGGAACACTGAAGCTTTCTTT. It yields the protein CASSKLRNTEAFF.

The V call is TRBV20-1, the J call TRBJ2-1; 10 nucleotides align to TRBD1. This CDR3 comprises 14 residues. Germline CDR1 is DFQATT and CDR2 is SNEGSKA (reference sequence). V lost 4 bases, J lost 10 bases, and 10 bases stayed unmatched. The chain's CDR3 is CSATAGTGAQEQFF. Here the CDR3 DNA reads TGCAGTGCTACGGCCGGGACAGGGGCACAAGAGCAGTTCTTC.

This chain joins TRBV7-9 and TRBJ2-1, with a weak D call TRBD2 (6 bases). Per the germline V gene, CDR1 is SEHNR and CDR2 is FQNEAQ (reference sequence). The CDR3 has 13 amino acids. The V end was cut by 8 bases, the J end by 4 bases, with 12 bases between. CDR3 residues: CASGGSGYNEQFF. For the CDR3, the DNA is TGTGCCAGCGGAGGGTCAGGGTACAATGAGCAGTTCTTC.

This clonotype was found many times. The CDR3 spells CASSRDRFEAFF. In DNA, the CDR3 is TGTGCCAGCAGCCGAGACAGATTTGAAGCTTTCTTT. This sequence joins TRBV12-3 or TRBV12-4 and TRBJ1-1, with D possibly matching TRBD1 (5 bases). V was cut by 6 bases and J by 7 bases, with 12 bases left in between. This CDR3 spans 12 amino acids.

This clonotype occurred a few times. This sequence joins TRBV7-9 and TRBJ1-4; 7 bases line up with TRBD1. The ends lost 4 bases at V and 7 bases at J; junction bases unmatched: 3. The germline V gene encodes CDR1 SEHNR and CDR2 FQNEAQ (reference sequence). The CDR3 has 13 amino acids. CDR3 sequence: CASSSRQGEKLFF. CDR3 in DNA: TGTGCCAGCAGCTCAAGACAGGGTGAAAAACTGTTTTTT.

This chain joins TRBV7-2 and TRBJ2-2, with TRBD2 as a possible D gene (6 bases). Per the germline V gene, CDR1 is SGHTA and CDR2 is FQGNSA. The V end was cut by 4 bases, the J end by 5 bases, with 14 bases between. The CDR3 length is 15 residues. The CDR3 sequence is CASSWGGGETGELFF. As DNA, the CDR3 is TGTGCCAGCAGCTGGGGTGGAGGGGAGACCGGGGAGCTGTTTTTT.

V is TRBV28 and J is TRBJ2-4; TRBD1 aligns across 10 bases. Germline V gene sequence: CDR1 MDHEN, CDR2 SYDVKM. This CDR3 contains 15 residues. The junction had 11 bases not matched to a gene; V was cut back by 8 bases and J by 7 bases. CDR3 amino acids: CASQTGTGVWNIQYF. The CDR3 DNA is TGTGCCAGCCAAACCGGGACAGGGGTATGGAACATTCAGTACTTC.

This clonotype was observed a few times. V and J are TRBV7-2 and TRBJ2-7; 11 positions agree with TRBD2. Germline-derived CDR1 and CDR2 are SGHTA and FQGNSA. The CDR3 contains 15 residues. The V segment lost 3 bases and the J segment 7 bases; nucleotides outside the gene matches: 8. CDR3: CASSFLAGGRNEQYF. CDR3 in DNA: TGTGCCAGCAGCTTTCTAGCGGGAGGCCGCAATGAGCAGTACTTC.

This clonotype was observed many times. The rearrangement joins TRBV11-2 to TRBJ2-5; the match to TRBD2 covers 7 bases. This CDR3 region has 14 residues. V lost 1 base to trimming and J lost 4 bases; unmatched junction nucleotides: 3. The V gene's germline CDR1 is SGHAT and CDR2 FQNNGV. The DNA of the CDR3 is TGTGCCAGCAGCTTAGTTGCGGGAGTAGAGACCCAGTACTTC. Protein: CASSLVAGVETQYF.

The CDR3 nucleotides are TGTGCCAGCAGTTTGAGATCTCCGGGCCCCATCAGAGGGACAGATACGCAGTATTTT. Its protein product is CASSLRSPGPIRGTDTQYF. V usage is TRBV6-2 or TRBV6-3 and J usage is TRBJ2-3; D might be TRBD2 (5 bases). CDR3 length: 19 amino acids. Trimming cost V 4 bases and J 3 bases, with 26 bases left between them. Germline CDR1 MNHEY, CDR2 SVGEGT.

In its sample, this clonotype was seen once. The V call is TRBV5-1, the J call TRBJ2-2, with D possibly TRBD1 on 5 matching bases. Trimming cost V 7 bases and J 4 bases, with 17 bases left between them. In germline, CDR1 is SGHRS, CDR2 YFSETQ. The length of the CDR3 is 15 residues. The CDR3 here is CASEAETAFTGELFF. CDR3 sequence (DNA): TGCGCCAGCGAAGCCGAGACAGCCTTCACCGGGGAGCTGTTTTTT.

The V gene is TRBV6-2 or TRBV6-3, the J gene TRBJ2-1, with D unresolved. The CDR3 is 14 residues long. CDR1 is MNHEY, CDR2 SVGEGT, per germline. V was pared by 7 bases and J by 7 bases, with 17 bases between. The CDR3 sequence: CASTLRGLGNEQFF. Written as DNA, the CDR3 is TGTGCCAGCACTCTACGAGGCTTGGGGAATGAGCAGTTCTTC.

This clonotype has a handful of counts. This chain connects TRBV7-3 to TRBJ2-7; 7 bases line up with TRBD2. With V trimmed by 2 bases and J by 2 bases, 6 bases remained unmatched. CDR1 SGHTA and CDR2 FQGTGA come from the germline V gene. There are 15 residues in the CDR3. The CDR3: CASSLDASGPYEQYF. The CDR3 DNA follows: TGTGCCAGCAGCTTAGATGCTAGCGGTCCCTACGAGCAGTACTTC.

This clonotype occurred a few times. The chain employs TRBV7-2 and TRBJ2-7; 8 bases align to TRBD1. There are 13 residues in the CDR3. The germline V gene has CDR1 SGHTA and CDR2 FQGNSA. Trimming at V came to 5 bases and at J to 7 bases, leaving 7 bases not matched to a gene. In nucleotides, the CDR3 is TGTGCCAGCAGCAGGGGACAGGCCCAGGAGCAGTACTTC. Encoded protein: CASSRGQAQEQYF.

This chain joins TRBV6-2 or TRBV6-3 and TRBJ2-1; 9 bases line up with TRBD2. The J call may be in error: the DNA end matches TRBJ2-7 better. The V gene's germline CDR1 is MNHEY and CDR2 SVGEGT. CDR3 size: 14 residues. The CDR3 spells CASKANSGSNEQYF. In DNA form, the CDR3 reads TGTGCCAGCAAGGCGAATAGCGGGAGCAATGAGCAGTACTTC.

On this clonotype: The junction differs from germline at one of its ends, possibly a read error. The V and J genes are TRBV6-6 and TRBJ1-2, with D possibly being TRBD1 (5 bases). Germline CDR1 reads MNHNY; CDR2 reads SVGAGI (reference sequence). CDR3 length: 13 residues. The CDR3 nucleotides read TGTGCCTGCAGTTACCAGGGATCCTATGGCTACACCTTC. It translates to CACSYQGSYGYTF.

This clonotype was seen many times. V gene TRBV25-1 combines with J gene TRBJ2-5, with D perhaps being TRBD1 or TRBD2 (5 bases each). The CDR3 is 14 amino acids. The V end was cut by 2 bases, the J end by 5 bases, with 12 bases between. From germline, CDR1 is MGHDK and CDR2 SYGVNS. In DNA, the CDR3 is TGTGCCAGCAGTGAAGCCCGGGGCGGTGAGACCCAGTACTTC. Encoded protein: CASSEARGGETQYF.

The CDR3 loop reads CASSRRTNIWGETQYF. The CDR3 DNA reads TGTGCCAGCAGCCGAAGGACTAACATTTGGGGAGAGACCCAGTACTTC. This chain links TRBV14 with TRBJ2-5; D might be TRBD2 (6 bases). The germline V gene has CDR1 SGHDN and CDR2 FVKESK. CDR3 length: 16 amino acids. V lost 4 bases and J lost 4, with 19 bases in between.

The genes are TRBV5-1 and TRBJ2-5, with TRBD2 identical over 10 bases. The V and J ends lost 4 bases and 2 bases, in that order; junction bases with no gene match: 11. Germline V gives CDR1 SGHRS, CDR2 YFSETQ. This CDR3 has 17 residues. CDR3: CASSRNLAGGSQETQYF. The DNA of the CDR3 is TGCGCCAGCAGCCGCAACTTAGCGGGGGGCTCTCAAGAGACCCAGTACTTC.

This clonotype has only a few counts. The rearrangement joins TRBV29-1 to TRBJ1-1; 10 positions agree with TRBD1. CDR1 SQVTM and CDR2 ANQGSEA come from the germline V gene. J gave up 2 bases and V 3 bases, and 6 bases lay outside the gene matches. This CDR3 is 15 amino acids long. The CDR3 region is CSVDAGTGVNTEAFF. DNA of the CDR3: TGCAGCGTTGATGCCGGGACAGGGGTTAACACTGAAGCTTTCTTT.

This clonotype turned up a few times. The rearrangement uses TRBV7-8 and TRBJ2-3, with D possibly TRBD1 on 5 matching bases. The germline V and J ends were trimmed by 3 bases and 2 bases, with 12 bases remaining between them. This CDR3 spans 15 amino acids. The germline V gene has CDR1 SGHVS and CDR2 FQNEAQ. Written as DNA, the CDR3 is TGTGCCAGCAGCTTTACGACAGAACCCACAGATACGCAGTATTTT. Its protein product is CASSFTTEPTDTQYF.